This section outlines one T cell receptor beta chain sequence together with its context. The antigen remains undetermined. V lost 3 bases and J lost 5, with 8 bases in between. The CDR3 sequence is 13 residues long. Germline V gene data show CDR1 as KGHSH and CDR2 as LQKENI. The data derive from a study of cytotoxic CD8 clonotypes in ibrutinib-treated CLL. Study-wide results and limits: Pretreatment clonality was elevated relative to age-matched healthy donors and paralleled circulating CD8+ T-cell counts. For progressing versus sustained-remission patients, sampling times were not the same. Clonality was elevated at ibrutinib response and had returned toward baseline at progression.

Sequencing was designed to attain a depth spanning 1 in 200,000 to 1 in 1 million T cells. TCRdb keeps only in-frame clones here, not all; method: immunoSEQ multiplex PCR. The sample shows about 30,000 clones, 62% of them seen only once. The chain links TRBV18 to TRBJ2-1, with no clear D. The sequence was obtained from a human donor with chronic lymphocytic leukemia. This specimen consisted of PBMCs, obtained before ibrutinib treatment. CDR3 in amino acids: CASSPRLDNEQFF. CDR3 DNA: TGTGCCAGCTCACCTCGCCTAGACAATGAGCAGTTCTTC.